The 20 T cell receptor beta chains below were found in one sample sequenced in a study of blood T cell repertoires in COVID-19. Using immunoSEQ multiplex PCR, the repertoire was profiled, and TCRdb retains in-frame clones only, with some absent. The data contain approximately 130,000 clones, just under 80% of them singletons. The sample was peripheral blood. These TCRs come from a human donor in a cohort sampled during active COVID-19.

The chain carries TRBV7-9 and TRBJ1-2; D may be TRBD1 (5 bases). V was clipped by 0 bases and J by 7 bases, with 12 bases between them. The CDR3 length is 14 residues. CDR1 SEHNR and CDR2 FQNEAQ come from the germline V gene (reference sequence). The CDR3 reads CASSLAAGPGGYTF. The CDR3 coding sequence is TGTGCCAGCAGCTTAGCGGCGGGACCGGGTGGCTACACCTTC.

This chain joins TRBV30 and TRBJ1-3; no reliable D call. Between the trimmed V and J ends, which lost 2 bases and 1 base, there was a span of 9 bases. The germline V gene encodes CDR1 GTSNPN and CDR2 SVGIG (reference sequence). The CDR3 length is 14 residues. CDR3 region: CAWSTERSGNTIYF. CDR3 coding DNA: TGTGCCTGGAGTACTGAGAGGTCTGGAAACACCATATATTTT.

This clone was counted a few times. V is TRBV4-3 and J is TRBJ2-3, with TRBD2 identical over 11 bases. The germline gives CDR1 LGHNA, CDR2 YSLEER. The CDR3 runs 17 residues. V shed 0 bases and J 5 bases; nucleotides not matched to a gene: 7. CDR3 DNA sequence: TGCGCCAGCAGCCAAGAGGTTAGCGGGGGGGCTGTAGATACGCAGTATTTT. This encodes CASSQEVSGGAVDTQYF.

The chain couples TRBV7-6 to TRBJ1-2; TRBD1 matches at 9 bases. Germline loops: CDR1 SGHVS, CDR2 FNYEAQ. This CDR3 spans 15 amino acids. The ends lost 5 bases at V and 7 bases at J; junction bases unmatched: 11. The CDR3 loop is CASSQTPGTGRGYTF. CDR3 in DNA: TGTGCCAGCAGCCAAACACCCGGGACAGGGCGTGGCTACACCTTC.

This chain links TRBV7-3 with TRBJ2-1; no firm D call. There are 16 residues in the CDR3. V was pared by 0 bases and J by 5 bases, with 14 bases between. From germline, CDR1 is SGHTA and CDR2 FQGTGA. For the CDR3, the DNA is TGTGCCAGCAGCTTAACCCCCGCTATCGCCCACAATGAGCAGTTCTTC. Its protein is CASSLTPAIAHNEQFF.

The chain's CDR3 is CASSFDIYTGELFF. DNA of the CDR3: TGCGCCAGCAGCTTCGACATCTACACCGGGGAGCTGTTTTTT. The chain joins TRBV5-1 to TRBJ2-2; D is uncertain. CDR1 and CDR2 from the germline V gene are SGHRS and YFSETQ. This CDR3 comprises 14 residues. V lost 2 bases to trimming and J lost 3 bases, with 8 bases between them.

This chain joins TRBV30 and TRBJ1-1, with 7 bases fitting TRBD1. V was clipped by 4 bases and J by 1 base; unmatched bases: 6. The CDR3 runs 14 residues. In germline, CDR1 is GTSNPN, CDR2 SVGIG (reference sequence). The CDR3 region has the DNA TGTGCCTGGATGCGATACAGGGGGAACACTGAAGCTTTCTTT. Translating gives CAWMRYRGNTEAFF. Full variable domain (remainder filled in from reference TRBV30 and TRBJ1-1): SQTIHQWPATLVQPVGSPLSLECTVEGTSNPNLYWYRQAAGRGLQLLFYSVGIGQISSEVPQNLSASRPQDRQFILSSKKLLLSDSGFYLCAWMRYRGNTEAFFGQGTRLTVV.

In its sample, this clone was seen many times. The chain combines TRBV6-5 with TRBJ1-3, with TRBD1 matching over 8 bases. CDR1 is MNHEY, CDR2 SVGAGI, per germline. This CDR3 has 15 amino acids. With V trimmed by 5 bases and J by 1 base, 4 bases remained unmatched. The CDR3 spells CASSTDRVSGNTIYF. As DNA, the CDR3 is TGTGCCAGCAGTACGGACAGGGTATCTGGAAACACCATATATTTT.

The CDR3 DNA sequence: TGTGCCAGTACCGTCCCAGGACAAGACGAGCAGTACTTC. It encodes CASTVPGQDEQYF. The V and J genes are TRBV19 and TRBJ2-7, with D possibly matching TRBD1 (5 bases). The germline V gene encodes CDR1 LNHDA and CDR2 SQIVND (reference sequence). This CDR3 has 13 residues. The germline V and J ends were trimmed by 7 bases and 5 bases, with 15 bases remaining between them.

V is TRBV7-2 and J is TRBJ1-5, with a tentative D call TRBD1 (5 bases). With 5 bases removed from V and 5 bases from J, the gap between germline ends came to 13 bases. From germline, CDR1 is SGHTA and CDR2 FQGNSA. CDR3 length equals 14 residues. The CDR3 nucleotides read TGTGCCAGCAGCCTCCTGGGGGGAGATCAGCCCCAGCATTTT. Amino acids: CASSLLGGDQPQHF.

The chain uses TRBV4-1 and TRBJ1-4; 7 bases line up with TRBD1. Trimming cost V 4 bases and J 4 bases; bases outside gene matches: 6. CDR3 size: 15 residues. CDR1 is MGHRA, CDR2 YSYEKL, per germline. CDR3 DNA sequence: TGCGCCAGCAGCCCACAGACAGGGTATAATGAAAAACTGTTTTTT. Translated, it gives CASSPQTGYNEKLFF.

This clone was seen only once. The chain uses TRBV11-2 and TRBJ2-7; D unresolved. This CDR3 has 14 residues. The germline V and J ends were trimmed by 2 bases and 3 bases, with 11 bases remaining between them. Germline V lookup: CDR1 SGHAT, CDR2 FQNNGV. This CDR3 reads CASSLQTRNYEQYF. The CDR3 coding sequence is TGTGCCAGCAGCTTACAGACTCGGAACTACGAGCAGTACTTC.

The rearrangement joins TRBV19 to TRBJ1-5; 8 bases agree with TRBD1. V shed 6 bases and J 4 bases; nucleotides not matched to a gene: 5. The CDR3 contains 14 residues. The V gene's germline CDR1 is LNHDA and CDR2 SQIVND (reference sequence). This CDR3 reads CASRPTGANQPQHF. As DNA, the CDR3 is TGTGCCAGTAGACCGACAGGGGCGAATCAGCCCCAGCATTTT.

The chain joins TRBV6-6 to TRBJ1-6, with D perhaps matching TRBD1 (5 bases). Between the trimmed V and J ends, which lost 3 bases and 7 bases, there was a span of 13 bases. The CDR3 contains 15 residues. The V gene's germline CDR1 is MNHNY and CDR2 SVGAGI (reference sequence). This chain's CDR3 is CASSYSGQANSPLHF. CDR3 DNA sequence: TGTGCCAGCAGTTATTCAGGACAAGCGAATTCACCCCTCCACTTT.

The rearrangement uses TRBV30 and TRBJ2-5; 15 bases fit TRBD2. The ends lost 3 bases at V and 2 bases at J; junction bases unmatched: 4. There are 16 residues in the CDR3. Looked up from germline, CDR1 is GTSNPN and CDR2 is SVGIG (reference sequence). In nucleotides, the CDR3 is TGTGCCTGGAGCCGGGGACTAGCGGGGGGACAAGAGACCCAGTACTTC. Protein: CAWSRGLAGGQETQYF.

The CDR3 nucleotides read TGTGCCACCAGTGACCCAATTACGGGAGGCTACACCTTC. Protein sequence: CATSDPITGGYTF. The rearrangement joins TRBV24-1 to TRBJ1-2; D is unresolved. The ends were cut back, 4 bases at V and 8 bases at J, with 13 bases in the middle. CDR1 KGHDR and CDR2 SFDVKD come from the germline V gene. The CDR3 runs to 13 residues.

This clone was seen more than once but under ten times. The chain links TRBV9 to TRBJ1-5; 7 positions match TRBD1. The CDR3 consists of 15 residues. CDR1 and CDR2 (germline): SGDLS, YYNGEE. V was pared by 1 base and J by 6 bases, with 7 bases of the junction left unmatched. CDR3 nucleotide sequence: TGTGCCAGCAGCGTATCGGCAGGGGGAGGTCAGCCCCAGCATTTT. It specifies CASSVSAGGGQPQHF.

This clone was recorded a few times. The genes are TRBV2 and TRBJ2-2; 8 bases align to TRBD1. Germline V gene lookup returns CDR1 SNHLY and CDR2 FYNNEI. The CDR3 covers 17 residues. With 2 bases clipped from V and 0 bases from J, the junction kept 5 bases outside the gene matches. The CDR3 DNA follows: TGTGCCAGCAGTGAATTGTCAGGGGGCGCGAACACCGGGGAGCTGTTTTTT. It is translated as CASSELSGGANTGELFF. The whole variable domain, remainder taken from reference TRBV2 and TRBJ2-2, is EPEVTQTPSHQVTQMGQEVILRCVPISNHLYFYWYRQILGQKVEFLVSFYNNEISEKSEIFDDQFSVERPDGSNFTLKIRSTKLEDSAMYFCASSELSGGANTGELFFGEGSRLTVL.

The rearrangement joins TRBV7-2 to TRBJ2-6, with 10 bases fitting TRBD1. Unmatched junction bases numbered 10, after V lost 5 bases and J lost 0 bases. The CDR3 contains 19 residues. CDR1 and CDR2 (germline): SGHTA, FQGNSA. The CDR3 DNA follows: TGTGCCAGCAGCGAGCTGGGACAGGGGACCCACTCTGGGGCCAACGTCCTGACTTTC. As protein: CASSELGQGTHSGANVLTF.

This clone was seen a few times. The chain couples TRBV12-3 or TRBV12-4 to TRBJ2-7, with unresolved D. Trimming took 3 bases from V and 5 from J, leaving 11 bases between them. The length of the CDR3 is 13 residues. CDR3 nucleotides: TGTGCCAGCAGTTTCAGTGGCGCGGACGAGCAGTACTTC. Protein product: CASSFSGADEQYF.